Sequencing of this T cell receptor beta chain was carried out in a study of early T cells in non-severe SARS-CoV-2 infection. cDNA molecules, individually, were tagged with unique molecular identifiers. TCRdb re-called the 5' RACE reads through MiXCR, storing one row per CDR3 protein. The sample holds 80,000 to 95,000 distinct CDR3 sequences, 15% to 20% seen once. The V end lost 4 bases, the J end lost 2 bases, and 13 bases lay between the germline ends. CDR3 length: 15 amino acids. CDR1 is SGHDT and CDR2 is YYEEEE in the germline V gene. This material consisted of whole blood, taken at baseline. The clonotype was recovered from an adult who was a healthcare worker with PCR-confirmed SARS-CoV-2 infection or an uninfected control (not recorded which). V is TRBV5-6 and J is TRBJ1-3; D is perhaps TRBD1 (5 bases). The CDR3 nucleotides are TGTGCCAGCAGCCCGGTCGGAGGGGCTGGAAACACCATATATTTT. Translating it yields CASSPVGGAGNTIYF.